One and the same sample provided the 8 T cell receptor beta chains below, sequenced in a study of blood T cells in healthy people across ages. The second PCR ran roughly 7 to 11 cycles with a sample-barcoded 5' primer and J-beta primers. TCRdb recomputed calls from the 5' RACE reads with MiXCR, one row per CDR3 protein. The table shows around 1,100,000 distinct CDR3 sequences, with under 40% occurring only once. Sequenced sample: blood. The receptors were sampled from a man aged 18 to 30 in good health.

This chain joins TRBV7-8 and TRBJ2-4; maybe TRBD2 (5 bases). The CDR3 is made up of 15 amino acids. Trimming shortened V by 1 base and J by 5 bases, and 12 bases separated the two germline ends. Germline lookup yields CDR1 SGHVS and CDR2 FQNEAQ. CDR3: CASSLGESSENIQYF. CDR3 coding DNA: TGTGCCAGCAGCTTAGGGGAGTCATCCGAAAACATTCAGTACTTC.

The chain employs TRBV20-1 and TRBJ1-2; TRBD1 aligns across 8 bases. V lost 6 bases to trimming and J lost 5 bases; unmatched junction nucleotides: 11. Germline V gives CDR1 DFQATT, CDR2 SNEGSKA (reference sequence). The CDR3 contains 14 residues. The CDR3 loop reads CSAIDQGADYGYTF. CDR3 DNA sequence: TGCAGTGCGATAGACCAGGGGGCTGATTATGGCTACACCTTC.

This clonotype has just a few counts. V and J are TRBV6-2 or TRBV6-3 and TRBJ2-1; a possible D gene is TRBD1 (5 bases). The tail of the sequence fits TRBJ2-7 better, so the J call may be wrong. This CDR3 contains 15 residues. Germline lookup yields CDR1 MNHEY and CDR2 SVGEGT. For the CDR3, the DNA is TGTGCCAGCAGCCTCAATTGGGGCACCTACAATGAGCAGTACTTC. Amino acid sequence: CASSLNWGTYNEQYF.

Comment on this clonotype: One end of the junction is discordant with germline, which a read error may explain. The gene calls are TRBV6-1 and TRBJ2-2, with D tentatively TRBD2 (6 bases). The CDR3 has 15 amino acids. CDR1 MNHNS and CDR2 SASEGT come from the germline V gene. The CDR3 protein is CAGSFNGGNTGELFF. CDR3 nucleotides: TGTGCCGGCAGTTTTAACGGGGGGAACACCGGGGAGCTGTTTTTT.

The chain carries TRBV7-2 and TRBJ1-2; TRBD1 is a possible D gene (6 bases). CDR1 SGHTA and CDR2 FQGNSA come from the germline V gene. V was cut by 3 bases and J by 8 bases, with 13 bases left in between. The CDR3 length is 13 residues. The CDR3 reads CASSFSTGPGYTF. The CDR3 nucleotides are TGTGCCAGCAGCTTTTCGACAGGCCCCGGCTACACCTTC.

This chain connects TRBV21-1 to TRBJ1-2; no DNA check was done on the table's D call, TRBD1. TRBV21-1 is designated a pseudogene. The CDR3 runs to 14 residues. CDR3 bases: TGTGCCAGCAGCAGATCCAGGGTTAGGGGTGGCTACACCTTC. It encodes CASSRSRVRGGYTF.

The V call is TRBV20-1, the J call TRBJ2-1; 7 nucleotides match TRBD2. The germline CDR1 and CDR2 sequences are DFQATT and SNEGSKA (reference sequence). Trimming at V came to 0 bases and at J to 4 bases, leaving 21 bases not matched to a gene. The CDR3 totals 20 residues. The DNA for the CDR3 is TGCAGTGCTAGAGATCCAAAAGTTAACGGGGGGAAATCCCTTTACAATGAGCAGTTCTTC. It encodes CSARDPKVNGGKSLYNEQFF.

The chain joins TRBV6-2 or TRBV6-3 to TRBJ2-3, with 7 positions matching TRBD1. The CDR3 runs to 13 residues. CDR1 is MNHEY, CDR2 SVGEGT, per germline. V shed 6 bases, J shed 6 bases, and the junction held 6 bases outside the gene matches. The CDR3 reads CASRRPTGDTQYF. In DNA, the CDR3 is TGTGCCAGCAGGAGACCGACAGGGGATACGCAGTATTTT.